This record covers a single TCR beta chain. TCRdb keeps only in-frame clones here, not all; method: immunoSEQ multiplex PCR. Found here are 150,000 to 200,000 clones, roughly 80% of them singletons; the top ten hold about 8.6%. The CDR3 is 18 residues long. With 3 bases clipped from V and 2 bases from J, the junction kept 12 bases outside the gene matches. In germline, CDR1 is SGHRS, CDR2 YFSETQ. Cohort assignment relied on participant-reported clinical history. These data originate in a study of blood T cell repertoires in COVID-19. Across the whole study: Sample material is recorded as cDNA or gDNA derived from T cells, B-cell-depleted T cells, or PBMCs.

Sequenced: PBMCs or T cells enriched from blood (not recorded which). The TCR originated in a woman aged 50 to 60 who had recovered from COVID-19. The chain links TRBV5-1 to TRBJ1-2, with TRBD1 identical over 11 bases. CDR3 nucleotide sequence: TGCGCCAGCAGCTACCAACCCGGGACAGGGGGATTGAACTATGGCTACACCTTC. It codes for CASSYQPGTGGLNYGYTF.